These T cell receptor beta chains were read from a single sample in a study of T-cell memory formation after mild COVID-19. TCRdb reprocessed the 5' RACE reads with MiXCR, giving one entry per CDR3 protein. The sample consists of about 620,000 distinct CDR3 sequences, more than 15% of them appearing once. Material: PBMCs or a T cell subset sorted from them (not recorded which). The receptors were gathered from an adult woman who had mild COVID-19 (a few samples of this study predate the infection). Cell type and time point are not known. The conserved cysteine and the conserved F or W are not part of the CDR3 here. Each record gives: D gene, J gene, V gene, CDR3 protein. The D gene is left open where the match is weak.

>TRBD1|TRBJ2-7|TRBV7-2
ASSLGDRGVYEQY
>-|TRBJ2-1|TRBV4-1
ASSQARNNEQF
>-|TRBJ2-1|TRBV24-1
ATSDSGLVFLEQF
>TRBD2|TRBJ2-7|TRBV4-2
ASSQGNGLAGAEQY
>-|TRBJ2-7|TRBV4-1
ASSQIPSSYEQY
>-|TRBJ2-7|TRBV29-1
SVEKDSSYEQY
>-|TRBJ1-2|TRBV20-1
SARDPTRRVNYGYT
>-|TRBJ2-7|TRBV10-3
AISLTPGSYEQY
>-|TRBJ1-6|TRBV27
ASSLSEFTMLH
>-|TRBJ1-6|TRBV11-3
ASSSRDNSPLH
>-|TRBJ2-1|TRBV5-1
ASSFSWDLNNEQF
>TRBD2|TRBJ2-1|TRBV18
ASSPTGGVYEQF
>TRBD2|TRBJ2-7|TRBV6-5
ASGLAVDEQY
>-|TRBJ1-1|TRBV5-5
ASSLAEGLVTEAF
>-|TRBJ1-4|TRBV25-1
ASSEAATNEKLF
>-|TRBJ1-2|TRBV27
ASSRGGPLYGYT
>-|TRBJ1-1|TRBV7-8
ASSRQGLAEAF
>-|TRBJ2-1|TRBV5-1
ASSRSQIEYNEQF
>TRBD2|TRBJ2-7|TRBV5-1
ASSSASGGSPVDEQY
>TRBD1|TRBJ2-4|TRBV20-1
SARQGEYIQY
>-|TRBJ1-1|TRBV5-1
ASSLEASMNTEAF
>-|TRBJ1-4|TRBV7-9
ASSLYSATNEKLF
>-|TRBJ1-5|TRBV6-1
ASSSVSYYQPQH
>-|TRBJ1-1|TRBV4-1
ASSHGLNTEAF
>TRBD1|TRBJ1-2|TRBV6-1
ASSDASGQGEGYT
>TRBD2|TRBJ2-5|TRBV5-1
ASSSLSSGGPGETQY
>-|TRBJ1-1|TRBV28
ASSSFAEAF
>TRBD1|TRBJ1-5|TRBV7-8
ASSHTQGDQPQH
>TRBD1|TRBJ2-2|TRBV6-2/TRBV6-3
ASSHELGQANTGELF
>-|TRBJ1-2|TRBV19
ASSRTGTKYGYT
>-|TRBJ1-2|TRBV6-4
ASSDSPTTRGYT
>TRBD1|TRBJ2-7|TRBV18
ASSPTQGVYEQY
>-|TRBJ2-7|TRBV15
ATSRAGSGYEQY
>-|TRBJ1-4|TRBV15
ATSRDRIVEKLF
>-|TRBJ2-3|TRBV12-3/TRBV12-4
ASSSRQGRATDTQY
>-|TRBJ2-5|TRBV5-1
ASSFSGRQETQY
>-|TRBJ2-4|TRBV12-3/TRBV12-4
ASSFSDRLLAKNIQY
>-|TRBJ1-4|TRBV7-9
ASSLAETANEKLF
>-|TRBJ2-1|TRBV4-1
ASSPRMTGRNYNEQF
>-|TRBJ2-3|TRBV5-1
ASSLDVGSRTDTQY
>TRBD2|TRBJ2-1|TRBV6-2/TRBV6-3
ASSYSLAGGYNEQF
>-|TRBJ1-1|TRBV27
ASSLSTPPSTEAF
>TRBD2|TRBJ2-1|TRBV6-4
ASSDSVLAGRVNEQF
>-|TRBJ1-1|TRBV19
ASSIRDNEAF
>-|TRBJ1-1|TRBV7-2
ASSLAATEAF
>-|TRBJ2-1|TRBV3-2
ASSHRPEPTGTSGRAQF
>TRBD2|TRBJ2-1|TRBV7-3
ASSSTQEREYANEQF
>-|TRBJ2-1|TRBV30
AWSSLFYNEQF
>TRBD1|TRBJ2-1|TRBV10-3
ASQGEGYNEQF
>-|TRBJ1-5|TRBV2
ASNPVEGNNQPQH
>-|TRBJ2-3|TRBV29-1
SVAPGLHTDTQY